These T cell receptor beta chains were read from a single sample in a study of shared clonotypes between healthy human individuals. The protocol was immunoSEQ multiplex PCR, while the TCRdb copy is restricted to in-frame clones and leaves out a portion. Of millions of clones in the sample, 95% were seen once. The sequenced sample consisted of naive CD4+ T cells sorted from blood. The receptors derive from a man aged 18 to 30 in good health. Both conserved end residues are part of each CDR3. Fields, in order: CDR3 DNA, CDR3 protein, D gene, V gene, J gene. The D gene is left open where the match is weak.

CDR3nt: TGTGCCTGGAGTGGGACAGCCCAGTACTTC
CDR3aa: CAWSGTAQYF
d_gene: -
v_gene: TRBV30
j_gene: TRBJ2-5

CDR3nt: TGTGCCAGCTCCCGGGTCGGGGGCGCGAACACTGAAGCTTTCTTT
CDR3aa: CASSRVGGANTEAFF
d_gene: -
v_gene: TRBV18
j_gene: TRBJ1-1

CDR3nt: TGTGCTAGTGGTTTGGTAGTGCCAGGCGCCTATGGCTACACCTTC
CDR3aa: CASGLVVPGAYGYTF
d_gene: -
v_gene: TRBV12-5
j_gene: TRBJ1-2

CDR3nt: TGTGCCACCGGGGGGTTCAATCAGCCCCAGCATTTT
CDR3aa: CATGGFNQPQHF
d_gene: -
v_gene: TRBV19
j_gene: TRBJ1-5

CDR3nt: TGCGCCAGCAGTGAGTTTAATAGTGTAGATGAGCAGTTCTTC
CDR3aa: CASSEFNSVDEQFF
d_gene: -
v_gene: TRBV10-1
j_gene: TRBJ2-1

CDR3nt: TGTGCCAGTAGTAACAGGGCGGACACTGAAGCTTTCTTT
CDR3aa: CASSNRADTEAFF
d_gene: -
v_gene: TRBV19
j_gene: TRBJ1-1

CDR3nt: TGCGCCAGCAGTGAAGGGGTGACGGAAAAACTGTTTTTT
CDR3aa: CASSEGVTEKLFF
d_gene: -
v_gene: TRBV10-2
j_gene: TRBJ1-4

CDR3nt: TGTGCCAGCAGTGAACAGGGAGGCACCCAGTACTTC
CDR3aa: CASSEQGGTQYF
d_gene: -
v_gene: TRBV2
j_gene: TRBJ2-5

CDR3nt: TGTGCCAGCAGCTTACCACGGAGGACAGGGCGGGACACTGAAGCTTTCTTT
CDR3aa: CASSLPRRTGRDTEAFF
d_gene: TRBD1
v_gene: TRBV13
j_gene: TRBJ1-1

CDR3nt: TGCGCCAGCAGCCCCGGGCCGTTCGCGAACACCGGGGAGCTGTTTTTT
CDR3aa: CASSPGPFANTGELFF
d_gene: -
v_gene: TRBV5-1
j_gene: TRBJ2-2

CDR3nt: TGTGCCAGCAGTTTGAGCACAGGGCAAGGGTATGGCTACACCTTC
CDR3aa: CASSLSTGQGYGYTF
d_gene: -
v_gene: TRBV27
j_gene: TRBJ1-2

CDR3nt: TGTGCCAGTGGACAGTACAATGAGCAGTTCTTC
CDR3aa: CASGQYNEQFF
d_gene: -
v_gene: TRBV6-1
j_gene: TRBJ2-1

CDR3nt: TGCGCCAGCAGCTTCCGACTAGCGGGAGGGTACAATGAGCAGTTCTTC
CDR3aa: CASSFRLAGGYNEQFF
d_gene: TRBD2
v_gene: TRBV4-1
j_gene: TRBJ2-1

CDR3nt: TGTGCCAGCAGTTTAGGGACTCTTAGGGGGGAGCAGTACTTC
CDR3aa: CASSLGTLRGEQYF
d_gene: -
v_gene: TRBV28
j_gene: TRBJ2-7

CDR3nt: TGTGCCAGCACTGGTACAGGGGGTAGGACCGGGGAGCTGTTTTTT
CDR3aa: CASTGTGGRTGELFF
d_gene: TRBD1
v_gene: TRBV7-9
j_gene: TRBJ2-2

CDR3nt: TGTGCCTGGGGACCAGGCGCGATTAACTATGGCTACACCTTC
CDR3aa: CAWGPGAINYGYTF
d_gene: -
v_gene: TRBV30
j_gene: TRBJ1-2

CDR3nt: TGTGCCAGTAGTGTAAACAGGGGAGAGACCCAGTACTTC
CDR3aa: CASSVNRGETQYF
d_gene: TRBD1
v_gene: TRBV19
j_gene: TRBJ2-5

CDR3nt: TGTGCCAGCAGCTTAGGGATCCGGACAGGGCACTCCTACGAGCAGTACTTC
CDR3aa: CASSLGIRTGHSYEQYF
d_gene: TRBD1
v_gene: TRBV7-6
j_gene: TRBJ2-7

CDR3nt: TGTGCCACCAGCAGTCGCCGGACTAGCGGGGCTTACAATGAGCAGTTCTTC
CDR3aa: CATSSRRTSGAYNEQFF
d_gene: TRBD2
v_gene: TRBV15
j_gene: TRBJ2-1

CDR3nt: TGTGCCAGCAGCTCCGGGGGACGGGATGAGGCCCAGTACTTC
CDR3aa: CASSSGGRDEAQYF
d_gene: -
v_gene: TRBV11-3
j_gene: TRBJ2-5

CDR3nt: TGTGCCAGCAGCTCCCTTAGGACAGGGAAAGGCGAGCAGTACTTC
CDR3aa: CASSSLRTGKGEQYF
d_gene: TRBD1
v_gene: TRBV11-2
j_gene: TRBJ2-7

CDR3nt: TGCGCCAGCAGCTTAGGGTTAGCGGGGGCCGGGGAGACCCAGTACTTC
CDR3aa: CASSLGLAGAGETQYF
d_gene: TRBD2
v_gene: TRBV5-1
j_gene: TRBJ2-5

CDR3nt: TGTGCCAGCAGTTTGCTATTTGGGGGCTACGAGCAGTACTTC
CDR3aa: CASSLLFGGYEQYF
d_gene: -
v_gene: TRBV28
j_gene: TRBJ2-7